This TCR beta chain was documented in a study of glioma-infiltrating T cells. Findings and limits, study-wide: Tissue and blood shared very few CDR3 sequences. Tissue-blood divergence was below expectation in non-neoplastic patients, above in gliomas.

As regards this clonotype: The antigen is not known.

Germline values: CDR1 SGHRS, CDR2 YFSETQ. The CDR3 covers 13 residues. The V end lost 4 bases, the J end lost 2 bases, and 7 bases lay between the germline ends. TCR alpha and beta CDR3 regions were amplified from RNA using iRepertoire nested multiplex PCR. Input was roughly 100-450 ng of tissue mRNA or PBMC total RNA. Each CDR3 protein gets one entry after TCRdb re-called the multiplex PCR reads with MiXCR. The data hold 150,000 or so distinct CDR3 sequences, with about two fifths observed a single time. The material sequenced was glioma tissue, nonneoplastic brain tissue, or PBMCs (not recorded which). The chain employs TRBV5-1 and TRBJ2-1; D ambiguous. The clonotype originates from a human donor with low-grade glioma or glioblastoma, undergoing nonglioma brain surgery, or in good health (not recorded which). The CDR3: CASSTSAYNEQFF. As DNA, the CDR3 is TGCGCCAGCAGCACATCTGCCTACAATGAGCAGTTCTTC. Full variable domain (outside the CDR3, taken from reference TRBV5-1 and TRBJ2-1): KAGVTQTPRYLIKTRGQQVTLSCSPISGHRSVSWYQQTPGQGLQFLFEYFSETQRNKGNFPGRFSGRQFSNSRSEMNVSTLELGDSALYLCASSTSAYNEQFFGPGTRLTVL.